These 23 T cell receptor beta chains came from one sample sequenced in a study of blood T cells in healthy people across ages. Primed by a sample-barcoded 5' primer and a J-beta primer mix, a second PCR proceeded for about 6 to 12 cycles. TCRdb ran MiXCR on the 5' RACE reads and lists one entry per CDR3 protein. The sample has hundreds of thousands of distinct CDR3 sequences; 24% are singletons. These same records also appear under a second study, on T cells of mothers and their children.

Sequencing was performed on blood. The receptors shown here come from a boy between 10 and 17 years old in good health.

The V call is TRBV29-1, the J call TRBJ1-1; D is ambiguous. V lost 4 bases and J lost 1, with 4 bases in between. Germline V gives CDR1 SQVTM, CDR2 ANQGSEA. The length of the CDR3 is 11 residues. The CDR3 sequence is CSVVRNTEAFF. DNA for the CDR3: TGCAGCGTTGTAAGGAACACTGAAGCTTTCTTT.

This clonotype appeared a few times. The J gene is TRBJ2-5, the V gene TRBV4-1; D may be TRBD1 (6 bases). CDR3 length equals 16 residues. The V gene lost 4 bases and the J gene lost 4 bases, with 19 bases spanning the gap. Germline loops: CDR1 MGHRA, CDR2 YSYEKL. The CDR3 region is CASSPSGQPYSETQYF. CDR3 coding DNA: TGCGCCAGCAGCCCCAGTGGACAGCCGTATTCAGAGACCCAGTACTTC.

With regard to this clonotype: Given the absence of the conserved phenylalanine or tryptophan at the CDR3 end, a read error is likely. The chain has TRBV29-1 and TRBJ2-7; D gene uncertain. CDR1 and CDR2 (germline): SQVTM, ANQGSEA. This CDR3 region has 12 residues. With 8 bases removed from V and 0 bases from J, the gap between germline ends came to 11 bases. The CDR3 bases are TGCAGCCATTCGGATAGCTCCTACGAGCAGTACCTC. This translates into CSHSDSSYEQYL.

The chain employs TRBV28 and TRBJ2-5, with D perhaps assigned TRBD1 or TRBD2 (5 bases each). Deletions cut 6 bases from V and 0 bases from J, with 20 bases between. The germline CDR1 and CDR2 sequences are MDHEN and SYDVKM. The CDR3 loop spans 17 amino acids. CDR3 sequence reads: CASRNPGARPYQETQYF. CDR3 sequence (DNA): TGTGCCAGCAGAAATCCCGGGGCGAGACCCTACCAAGAGACCCAGTACTTC.

The chain uses TRBV24-1 and TRBJ2-1; 8 nucleotides agree with TRBD1. V lost 3 bases to trimming and J lost 3 bases; unmatched junction nucleotides: 6. The CDR3 runs to 16 residues. Germline lookup yields CDR1 KGHDR and CDR2 SFDVKD. CDR3 nucleotides: TGTGCCACCAGTGATCCGCCTGGACAGGGCTACAATGAGCAGTTCTTC. This codes for CATSDPPGQGYNEQFF.

The chain couples TRBV4-1 to TRBJ2-3, with D possibly being TRBD2 (5 bases). This CDR3 comprises 15 residues. Germline-derived CDR1 and CDR2 are MGHRA and YSYEKL. V was clipped by 1 base and J by 4 bases, with 12 bases between them. This CDR3 reads CASSQGGIRADTQYF. The CDR3, as DNA: TGCGCCAGCAGCCAAGGAGGGATTCGTGCAGATACGCAGTATTTT.

The chain uses TRBV3-1 and TRBJ2-1; 10 positions match TRBD2. The CDR3 covers 15 residues. Germline CDR1 LGHDT, CDR2 YNNKEL (reference sequence). V shed 5 bases and J 5 bases; nucleotides not matched to a gene: 6. CDR3 DNA sequence: TGTGCCAGCAGCGATCCTAGCGGGGGCCACAATGAGCAGTTCTTC. Its protein product is CASSDPSGGHNEQFF.

The J gene is TRBJ1-6, the V gene TRBV4-1; the D is unclear. CDR1 is MGHRA, CDR2 YSYEKL, per germline. Between the trimmed V and J ends, which lost 1 base and 12 bases, there was a span of 22 bases. The CDR3 has 17 residues. The CDR3 is CASSQALLRFGGVPLHF. In DNA form, the CDR3 reads TGCGCCAGCAGCCAAGCCCTATTGAGGTTTGGAGGTGTACCCCTCCACTTT.

This clonotype occurred many times. The rearrangement joins TRBV28 to TRBJ2-5; 11 bases agree with TRBD2. Matching the DNA end better, TRBJ2-7 makes the J call doubtful. Germline CDR1 and CDR2: MDHEN and SYDVKM. This CDR3 has 16 residues. The CDR3 DNA sequence: TGTGCCAGCAGTTTGGGTCTAGCGGGGGGCTCCTACGAGCAGTACTTC. Translating gives CASSLGLAGGSYEQYF.

The chain is built from TRBV10-3 and TRBJ1-1, with TRBD1 matching over 7 bases. The germline gives CDR1 ENHRY, CDR2 SYGVKD. This CDR3 spans 15 amino acids. The V segment lost 11 bases and the J segment 4 bases; nucleotides outside the gene matches: 16. Here the CDR3 reads CAPRGQAKRGTEAFF. The CDR3, as DNA: TGTGCCCCGAGGGGGCAGGCCAAGCGGGGCACTGAAGCTTTCTTT.

This clonotype has a handful of counts. The J gene is TRBJ2-3, the V gene TRBV25-1, with TRBD1 matching over 8 bases. The germline V gene encodes CDR1 MGHDK and CDR2 SYGVNS. CDR3 size: 15 residues. Unmatched junction bases numbered 6, after V lost 4 bases and J lost 3 bases. This CDR3 is CASSVSRGLTDTQYF. The CDR3 region has the DNA TGTGCCAGCAGTGTGTCCAGGGGGCTGACAGATACGCAGTATTTT.

This clonotype came up a few times. This rearrangement joins TRBV7-2 to TRBJ1-3; D is undetermined. Germline CDR1 SGHTA, CDR2 FQGNSA. The CDR3 covers 14 residues. V dropped 6 bases and J dropped 0 bases, with 9 bases sitting between them. The CDR3 coding sequence is TGTGCCAGCAGGCTAGAGGGCTCTGGAAACACCATATATTTT. It translates to CASRLEGSGNTIYF.

V usage is TRBV29-1 and J usage is TRBJ2-3; D could derive from TRBD1 or TRBD2 (5 bases each). The CDR3 sequence is 13 residues long. Germline lookup yields CDR1 SQVTM and CDR2 ANQGSEA. The V and J ends lost 8 bases and 3 bases respectively, with 15 bases between them. CDR3: CSSTQGGTDTQYF. The CDR3 DNA reads TGCAGCTCAACCCAGGGCGGGACAGATACGCAGTATTTT.

Note on this clonotype: The final CDR3 position lacks the conserved phenylalanine or tryptophan, pointing to a likely read error. V gene TRBV20-1 combines with J gene TRBJ2-5; possible D gene TRBD2, 5 bases. The DNA end lines up better with TRBJ2-7; the J call may be wrong. Germline CDR1 DFQATT, CDR2 SNEGSKA (reference sequence). The CDR3 runs to 13 residues. DNA for the CDR3: TGCAGTGCTAGAGGTTCAGAGGGTATCGAGCAGTACCTC. Encoded protein: CSARGSEGIEQYL.

This clonotype was seen more than once but under ten times. The chain carries TRBV29-1 and TRBJ2-3, with TRBD1 as a possible D gene (5 bases). Germline V CDR1 and CDR2: SQVTM, ANQGSEA. Trimming cost V 4 bases and J 3 bases, with 14 bases left between them. The CDR3 totals 14 residues. The CDR3 coding sequence is TGCAGCGTTGCCGTGGCAGGGAAAACAGATACGCAGTATTTT. This sequence encodes CSVAVAGKTDTQYF.

This chain links TRBV5-1 with TRBJ2-5; D is possibly TRBD1 (6 bases). The J call may be mistaken, given a closer DNA end match to TRBJ2-7. Germline assignment: CDR1 SGHRS and CDR2 YFSETQ. The CDR3 consists of 14 residues. The CDR3 loop is CASSFTGQSDEQYF. The CDR3 DNA reads as TGCGCCAGCAGCTTCACAGGGCAAAGTGACGAGCAGTACTTC.

V usage is TRBV5-1 and J usage is TRBJ2-5; possible D gene TRBD2, 5 bases. The CDR3 contains 16 residues. Trimming stripped 4 bases from V and 3 bases from J, with 19 bases between. Germline V lookup: CDR1 SGHRS, CDR2 YFSETQ. For the CDR3, the DNA is TGCGCCAGCAGCAATGGGGAAGGAGGAACAGAAGAGACCCAGTACTTC. Translation gives CASSNGEGGTEETQYF.

The chain joins TRBV28 to TRBJ2-1; weak D call: TRBD2 (5 bases). In germline, CDR1 is MDHEN, CDR2 SYDVKM. V was clipped by 6 bases and J by 4 bases, with 10 bases between them. This CDR3 region has 13 residues. CDR3 sequence: CASRSPGYNEQFF. The CDR3 nucleotides read TGTGCCAGCAGAAGCCCGGGGTACAATGAGCAGTTCTTC.

This clonotype was seen a handful of times. The chain joins TRBV7-2 to TRBJ2-1; 7 nucleotides line up with TRBD1. CDR3 length: 15 amino acids. Trimming at V came to 5 bases and at J to 0 bases, leaving 4 bases not matched to a gene. CDR1 and CDR2 (germline): SGHTA, FQGNSA. CDR3 protein: CASSHDRASYNEQFF. For the CDR3, the DNA is TGTGCCAGCAGCCACGACAGGGCCTCCTACAATGAGCAGTTCTTC.

This clonotype has a handful of counts. V and J are TRBV3-1 and TRBJ2-3; 9 bases line up with TRBD2. The germline CDR1 and CDR2 sequences are LGHDT and YNNKEL (reference sequence). CDR3 length: 15 amino acids. V shed 5 bases, J shed 5 bases, and the junction held 8 bases outside the gene matches. The CDR3 reads CASSDRLAGRDTQYF. The CDR3 DNA reads as TGTGCCAGCAGCGACCGTCTAGCGGGGAGAGATACGCAGTATTTT.

Many counts were recorded for this clonotype. This chain connects TRBV10-3 to TRBJ2-7; D is unresolved. The germline CDR1 and CDR2 sequences are ENHRY and SYGVKD. This CDR3 has 14 residues. Trimming took 0 bases from V and 3 from J, leaving 9 bases between them. The CDR3 nucleotides read TGTGCCATCAGTGAGTCGGCTGGAAACTACGAGCAGTACTTC. This gives the protein CAISESAGNYEQYF.

This clonotype was seen a handful of times. CDR3 sequence: CASSPSAGPAGGPGGELFF. CDR3 in DNA: TGTGCCAGCAGCCCCAGCGCGGGACCAGCGGGAGGGCCTGGCGGGGAGCTGTTTTTT. J is TRBJ2-2 and V is TRBV11-2; 10 nucleotides agree with TRBD2. Germline loops: CDR1 SGHAT, CDR2 FQNNGV. Unmatched junction bases numbered 19, after V lost 5 bases and J lost 7 bases. The length of the CDR3 is 19 residues.

The chain recombines TRBV4-3 with TRBJ2-4; tentatively, D is TRBD2 (6 bases). This CDR3 is built from 14 residues. Germline assignment: CDR1 LGHNA and CDR2 YSLEER. V lost 3 bases to trimming and J lost 1 base, with 7 bases between them. The CDR3 nucleotides are TGCGCCAGCAGCCATACTAGCGCCAAAAACATTCAGTACTTC. This sequence encodes CASSHTSAKNIQYF.